This TCR beta chain comes out of a study of cytomegalovirus exposure and HLA in healthy donors. This CDR3 spans 13 amino acids. The germline V gene encodes CDR1 ENHRY and CDR2 SYGVKD. V was pared by 6 bases and J by 3 bases, with 12 bases between. PCR primers comprised 60 Vbeta and 13 Jbeta primers. Assay used: immunoSEQ multiplex PCR; TCRdb lists only in-frame clones, some missing. The table includes under 250,000 clones, around four fifths detected once. Source material: PBMCs. This clonotype was obtained from a woman in her 50s in good health and CMV-seropositive. V and J are TRBV10-3 and TRBJ2-7; perhaps TRBD1 as D (6 bases). The CDR3: CAISATGGYEQYF. The CDR3 region has the DNA TGTGCCATCAGCGCGACAGGTGGCTACGAGCAGTACTTC.